This T cell receptor (beta chain) was recovered during a study of cytomegalovirus exposure and HLA in healthy donors. Study-wide background: The 120 validation repertoires and the approximately 700 first-cohort repertoires shared a platform, a later analysis reported. Overall study results and limits: Researchers catalogued some 160 TCR beta chains as cytomegalovirus-associated.

CDR1 and CDR2 (germline): SGHTA, FQGNSA. The CDR3 runs 14 residues. Trimming removed 5 bases from V and 5 bases from J, with 16 bases in between. Comments on this clone: Antigen: not known.

The table came from immunoSEQ multiplex PCR; TCRdb's copy has only in-frame clones and leaves some out. Found here are more than 150,000 clones, more than 75% of them singletons; the top ten hold approximately 7%. The specimen sequenced was PBMCs. The genes are TRBV7-2 and TRBJ2-7; tentative D call: TRBD2 (6 bases). The TCR was taken from a man in his late teens or twenties in good health and CMV-seropositive. The CDR3 DNA is TGTGCCAGCAGCCCCCAGGGAGGTCTAGACGAGCAGTACTTC. Its translation: CASSPQGGLDEQYF.